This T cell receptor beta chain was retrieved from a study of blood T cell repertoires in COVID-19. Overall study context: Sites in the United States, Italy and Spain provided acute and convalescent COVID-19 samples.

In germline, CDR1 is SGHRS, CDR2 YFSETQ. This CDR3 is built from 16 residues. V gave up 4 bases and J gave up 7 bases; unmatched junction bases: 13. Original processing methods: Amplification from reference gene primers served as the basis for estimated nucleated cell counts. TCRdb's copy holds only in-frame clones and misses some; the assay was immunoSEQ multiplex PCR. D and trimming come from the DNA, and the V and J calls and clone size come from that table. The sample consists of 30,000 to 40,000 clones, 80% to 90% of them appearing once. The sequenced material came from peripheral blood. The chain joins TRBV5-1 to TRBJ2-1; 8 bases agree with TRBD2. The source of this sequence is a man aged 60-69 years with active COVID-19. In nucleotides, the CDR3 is TGCGCCAGCAGCCCCATAGCGGGAAAGTTCAATAATGAGCAGTTCTTC. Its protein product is CASSPIAGKFNNEQFF. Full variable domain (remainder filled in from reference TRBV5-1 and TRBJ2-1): KAGVTQTPRYLIKTRGQQVTLSCSPISGHRSVSWYQQTPGQGLQFLFEYFSETQRNKGNFPGRFSGRQFSNSRSEMNVSTLELGDSALYLCASSPIAGKFNNEQFFGPGTRLTVL.